The clone carrying this TCR beta chain was observed a few times. What it recognizes is unknown. CDR1 and CDR2 from the germline V gene are MNHNY and SVGAGI (reference sequence). With 1 base removed from V and 2 bases from J, the gap between germline ends came to 9 bases. The CDR3 runs to 14 residues. The entry originates in a study of cytomegalovirus exposure and HLA in healthy donors. Study outcomes and limitations: As a later analysis showed, a missense DCLRE1C variant was linked to trimming of TCR beta V- and J-genes. Other equally common chains were less clonally expanded than HLA-associated TCR beta chains, a later analysis showed.

The PCR ran on 60 Vbeta and 13 Jbeta primers. In the original workflow: In a later analysis, roughly 10 million of tens of millions of unique beta chains occurred in at least two donors. The assay was immunoSEQ multiplex PCR, and TCRdb's table has in-frame clones only and misses some. V and J calls and clone size are copied from that table; D and trimming were computed from the DNA. In the table there are 90,000 to 110,000 clones, 83% of which are singletons. Sequencing was done on a sample of PBMCs. This chain links TRBV6-6 with TRBJ2-7, with no clear D. This receptor was identified in a man between 18 and 29 years old in good health and CMV-seronegative. The CDR3, as DNA: TGTGCCAGCAGTTACTTCGGCGGCACCTACGAGCAGTACTTC. Amino acids: CASSYFGGTYEQYF.